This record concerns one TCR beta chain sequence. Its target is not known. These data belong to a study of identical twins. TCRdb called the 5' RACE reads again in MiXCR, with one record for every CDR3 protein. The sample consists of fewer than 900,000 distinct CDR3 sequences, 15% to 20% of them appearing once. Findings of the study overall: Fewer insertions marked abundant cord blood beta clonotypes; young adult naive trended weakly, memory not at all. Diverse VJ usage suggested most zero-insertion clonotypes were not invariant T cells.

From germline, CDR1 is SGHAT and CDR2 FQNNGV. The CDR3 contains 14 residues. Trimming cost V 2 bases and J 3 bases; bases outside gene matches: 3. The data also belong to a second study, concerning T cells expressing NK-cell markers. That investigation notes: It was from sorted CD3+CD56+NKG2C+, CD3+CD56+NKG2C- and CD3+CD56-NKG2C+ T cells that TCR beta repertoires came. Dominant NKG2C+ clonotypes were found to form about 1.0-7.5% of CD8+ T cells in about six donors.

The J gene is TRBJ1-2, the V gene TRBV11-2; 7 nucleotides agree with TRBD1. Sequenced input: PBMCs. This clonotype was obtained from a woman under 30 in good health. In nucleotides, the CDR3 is TGTGCCAGCAGCTTAAGTAGGGGGCACTATGGCTACACCTTC. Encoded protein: CASSLSRGHYGYTF.